This section outlines one T cell receptor beta chain sequence together with its context. Purification of the CD8+ and CD4+ T cells relied on negative isolation, and TEMRA cells underwent FACS enrichment. This record comes from a study of CD8 T cells in Susac syndrome. Overall study: Within the sequenced group of Susac syndrome patients, six showed active disease and about 8 were in remission.

Reverse transcription of about 0.45 to 1 ug RNA was performed with random hexamers. TCRdb processed the immunoSEQ multiplex PCR reads anew with MiXCR; each CDR3 protein has one entry. In the table there are 100,000 to 150,000 distinct CDR3 sequences, 85% to 95% of which are singletons. The germline V and J ends were trimmed by 5 bases and 0 bases, with 15 bases remaining between them. In germline, CDR1 is SGHVS, CDR2 FQNEAQ. This CDR3 is 16 amino acids long. The origin of this receptor is a human donor with Susac syndrome. Input material: CD8+ T cells from PBMCs. This chain links TRBV7-8 with TRBJ2-3; a possible D gene is TRBD2 (7 bases). The CDR3, as DNA: TGTGCCAGCAGCGCCCTTGGGGGGGCGAGCACAGATACGCAGTATTTT. This translates into CASSALGGASTDTQYF.